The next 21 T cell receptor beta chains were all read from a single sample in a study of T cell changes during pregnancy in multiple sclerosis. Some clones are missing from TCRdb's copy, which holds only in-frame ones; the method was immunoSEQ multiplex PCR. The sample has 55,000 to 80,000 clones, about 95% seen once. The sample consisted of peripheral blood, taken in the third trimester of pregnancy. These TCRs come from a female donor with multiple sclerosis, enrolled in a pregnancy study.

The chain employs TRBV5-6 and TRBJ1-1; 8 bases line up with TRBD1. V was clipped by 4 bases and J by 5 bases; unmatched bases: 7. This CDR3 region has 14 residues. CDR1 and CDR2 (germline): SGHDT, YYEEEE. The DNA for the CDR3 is TGTGCCAGCAGCGTCAGGGGGCGGGTTACTGAAGCTTTCTTT. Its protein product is CASSVRGRVTEAFF.

The CDR3 coding sequence is TGTGCCAGCTCCCCCATGACGACGGGTCGGGAGACCCAGTACTTC. As protein: CASSPMTTGRETQYF. V is TRBV18 and J is TRBJ2-5; D call uncertain. The CDR3 is 15 amino acids. Germline V gene lookup returns CDR1 KGHSH and CDR2 LQKENI. V lost 6 bases to trimming and J lost 5 bases, with 19 bases between them. Drawing the rest from reference TRBV18 and TRBJ2-5, the complete variable domain is NAGVMQNPRHLVRRRGQEARLRCSPMKGHSHVYWYRQLPEEGLKFMVYLQKENIIDESGMPKERFSAEFPKEGPSILRIQQVVRGDSAAYFCASSPMTTGRETQYFGPGTRLLVL.

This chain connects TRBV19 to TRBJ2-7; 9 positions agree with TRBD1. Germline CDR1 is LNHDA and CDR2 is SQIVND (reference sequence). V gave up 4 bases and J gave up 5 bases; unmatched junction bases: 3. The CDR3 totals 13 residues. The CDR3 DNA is TGTGCCAGTAGTACGGGACAGGGTGACGAGCAGTACTTC. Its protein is CASSTGQGDEQYF.

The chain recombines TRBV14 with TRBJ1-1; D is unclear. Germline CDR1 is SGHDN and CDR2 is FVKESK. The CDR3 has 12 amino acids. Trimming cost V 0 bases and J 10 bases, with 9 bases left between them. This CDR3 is CASSQDPLLAFF. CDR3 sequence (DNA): TGTGCCAGCAGCCAAGACCCCCTCCTAGCTTTCTTT.

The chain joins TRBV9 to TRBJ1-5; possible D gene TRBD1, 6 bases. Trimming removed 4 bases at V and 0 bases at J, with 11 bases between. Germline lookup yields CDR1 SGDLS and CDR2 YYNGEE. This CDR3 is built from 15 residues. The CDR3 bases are TGTGCCAGCAGCCCGAGGGGGAATAGCAATCAGCCCCAGCATTTT. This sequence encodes CASSPRGNSNQPQHF.

CDR3: CASTREAGISEAFF. The CDR3 coding sequence is TGTGCCAGCACGCGCGAAGCGGGGATCTCTGAAGCTTTCTTT. The chain recombines TRBV6-1 with TRBJ1-1; D is unclear. V gave up 7 bases and J gave up 6 bases, with 18 bases separating them. Germline assignment: CDR1 MNHNS and CDR2 SASEGT. The CDR3 is 14 amino acids.

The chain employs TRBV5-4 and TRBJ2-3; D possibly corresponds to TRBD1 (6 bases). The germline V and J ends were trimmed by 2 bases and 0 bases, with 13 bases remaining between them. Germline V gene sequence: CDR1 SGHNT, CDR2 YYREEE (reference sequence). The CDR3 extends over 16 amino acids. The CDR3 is CASSFGNRASTDTQYF. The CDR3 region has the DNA TGTGCCAGCAGCTTCGGAAACAGGGCTAGCACAGATACGCAGTATTTT.

In DNA form, the CDR3 reads TGTGCCAGCAGCCCGCGGACTGGCGAGCAGTACTTC. Protein sequence: CASSPRTGEQYF. The V call is TRBV7-9, the J call TRBJ2-7, with TRBD2 as a possible D gene (5 bases). CDR3 length: 12 amino acids. Per the germline V gene, CDR1 is SEHNR and CDR2 is FQNEAQ (reference sequence). Trimming stripped 5 bases from V and 6 bases from J, with 11 bases between.

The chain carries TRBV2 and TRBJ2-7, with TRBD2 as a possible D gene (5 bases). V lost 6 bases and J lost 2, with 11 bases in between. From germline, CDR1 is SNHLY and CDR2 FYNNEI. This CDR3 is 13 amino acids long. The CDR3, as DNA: TGTGCCAGCAGGTCCGGGGTGGCCTACGAGCAGTACTTC. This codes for CASRSGVAYEQYF.

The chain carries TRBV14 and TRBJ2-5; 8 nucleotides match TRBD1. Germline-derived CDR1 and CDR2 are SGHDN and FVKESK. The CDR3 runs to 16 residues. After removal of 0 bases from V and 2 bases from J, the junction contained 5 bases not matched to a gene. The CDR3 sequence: CASSQDRQGRQETQYF. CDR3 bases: TGTGCCAGCAGCCAAGACCGACAGGGGAGGCAAGAGACCCAGTACTTC.

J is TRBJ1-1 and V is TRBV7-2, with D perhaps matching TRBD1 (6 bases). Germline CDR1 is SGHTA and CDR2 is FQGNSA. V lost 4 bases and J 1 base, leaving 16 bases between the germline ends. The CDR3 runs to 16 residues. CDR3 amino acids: CASSSQTPGQNTEAFF. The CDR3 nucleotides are TGTGCCAGCAGCTCCCAGACCCCGGGACAGAACACTGAAGCTTTCTTT. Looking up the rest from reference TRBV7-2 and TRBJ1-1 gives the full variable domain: GAGVSQSPSNKVTEKGKDVELRCDPISGHTALYWYRQSLGQGLEFLIYFQGNSAPDKSGLPSDRFSAERTGGSVSTLTIQRTQQEDSAVYLCASSSQTPGQNTEAFFGQGTRLTVV.

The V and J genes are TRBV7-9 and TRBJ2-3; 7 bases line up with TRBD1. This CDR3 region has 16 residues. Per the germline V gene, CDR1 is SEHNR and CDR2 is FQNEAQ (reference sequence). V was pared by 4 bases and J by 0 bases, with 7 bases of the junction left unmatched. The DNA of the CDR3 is TGTGCCAGCAGCTCAGGACAGGTTCGAAGCACAGATACGCAGTATTTT. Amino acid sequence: CASSSGQVRSTDTQYF.

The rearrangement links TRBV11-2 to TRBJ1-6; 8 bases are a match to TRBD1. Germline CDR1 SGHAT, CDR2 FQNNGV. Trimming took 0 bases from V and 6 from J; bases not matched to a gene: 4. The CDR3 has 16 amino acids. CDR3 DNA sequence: TGTGCCAGCAGCTTAGACGGGGACAGGTTTAATTCACCCCTCCACTTT. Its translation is CASSLDGDRFNSPLHF. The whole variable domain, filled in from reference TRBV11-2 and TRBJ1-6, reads EAGVAQSPRYKIIEKRQSVAFWCNPISGHATLYWYQQILGQGPKLLIQFQNNGVVDDSQLPKDRFSAERLKGVDSTLKIQPAKLEDSAVYLCASSLDGDRFNSPLHFGNGTRLTVT.

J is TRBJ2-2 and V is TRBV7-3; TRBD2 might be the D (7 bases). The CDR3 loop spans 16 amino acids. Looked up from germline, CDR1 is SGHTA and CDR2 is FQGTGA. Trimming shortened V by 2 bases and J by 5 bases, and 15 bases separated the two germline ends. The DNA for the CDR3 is TGTGCCAGCAGCTTATCGGGGGGCGCTCGGACCGGGGAGCTGTTTTTT. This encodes CASSLSGGARTGELFF.

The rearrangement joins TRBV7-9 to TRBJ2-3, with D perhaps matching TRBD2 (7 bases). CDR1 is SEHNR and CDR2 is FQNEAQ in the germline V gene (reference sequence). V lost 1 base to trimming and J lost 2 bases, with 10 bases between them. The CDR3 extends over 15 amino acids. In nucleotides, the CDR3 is TGTGCCAGCAGCTTAGTAGGGGGGGCCACAGATACGCAGTATTTT. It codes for CASSLVGGATDTQYF.

The CDR3 DNA reads as TGCGCCAGCAGCTTGGGGGCTAGCGGGGGTACGGATACGCAGTATTTT. Its translation is CASSLGASGGTDTQYF. The chain recombines TRBV5-1 with TRBJ2-3, with 10 bases lining up with TRBD2. Germline lookup yields CDR1 SGHRS and CDR2 YFSETQ. The J segment lost 6 bases and the V segment lost 0 bases, leaving 7 bases of the junction unmatched. CDR3 size: 16 residues.

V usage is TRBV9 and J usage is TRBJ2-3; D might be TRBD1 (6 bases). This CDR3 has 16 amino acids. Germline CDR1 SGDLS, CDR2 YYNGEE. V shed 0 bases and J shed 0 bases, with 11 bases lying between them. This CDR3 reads CASSVAQGISTDTQYF. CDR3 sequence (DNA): TGTGCCAGCAGCGTAGCCCAGGGGATTAGCACAGATACGCAGTATTTT.

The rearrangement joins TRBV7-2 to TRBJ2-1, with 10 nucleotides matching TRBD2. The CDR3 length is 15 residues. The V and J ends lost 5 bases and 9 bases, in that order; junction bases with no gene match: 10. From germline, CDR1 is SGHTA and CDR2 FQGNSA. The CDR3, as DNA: TGTGCCAGCAGCCCCCCCGGAGCGGGGGGGCTTGAGCAGTTCTTC. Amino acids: CASSPPGAGGLEQFF.

The CDR3 region has the DNA TGCGCCAGCAGCTTGAACCAGGGGGCACGGGGCACTGAAGCTTTCTTT. It is translated as CASSLNQGARGTEAFF. The chain employs TRBV5-1 and TRBJ1-1; 8 bases fit TRBD1. This CDR3 spans 16 amino acids. J was trimmed by 4 bases and V by 1 base; bases with no gene match: 9. Germline CDR1 is SGHRS and CDR2 is YFSETQ. Looking up the rest from reference TRBV5-1 and TRBJ1-1 gives the full variable domain: KAGVTQTPRYLIKTRGQQVTLSCSPISGHRSVSWYQQTPGQGLQFLFEYFSETQRNKGNFPGRFSGRQFSNSRSEMNVSTLELGDSALYLCASSLNQGARGTEAFFGQGTRLTVV.

CDR3 nucleotide sequence: TGTGCCAGCAATACAGGGGGCTTAACAGATACGCAGTATTTT. Residues: CASNTGGLTDTQYF. This chain uses TRBV6-6 with TRBJ2-3, with 9 bases lining up with TRBD1. Per the germline V gene, CDR1 is MNHNY and CDR2 is SVGAGI (reference sequence). The length of the CDR3 is 14 residues. V dropped 7 bases and J dropped 3; count of bases not matched to a gene: 5.

CDR3 amino acids: CASSQDISGNEQFF. Written as DNA, the CDR3 is TGCGCCAGCAGCCAAGATATTTCGGGCAATGAGCAGTTCTTC. The chain uses TRBV4-1 and TRBJ2-1; D gene unclear. Trimming took off 0 bases at V and 6 bases at J, with 9 bases between the two ends. This CDR3 contains 14 residues. Germline V gene data show CDR1 as MGHRA and CDR2 as YSYEKL.